The 3 T cell receptor beta chains below were found in one sample sequenced in a study of blood T cell repertoires in COVID-19. The repertoire was sequenced with immunoSEQ multiplex PCR; TCRdb's copy has only in-frame clones and lacks some. Of some 340,000 clones in the sample, 85% to 95% were seen once. Sequencing used PBMCs or T cells enriched from blood (not recorded which). The receptors come from a woman in her twenties or thirties who had been exposed to COVID-19.

The chain joins TRBV2 to TRBJ1-5, with D possibly TRBD1 on 6 matching bases. Germline V lookup: CDR1 SNHLY, CDR2 FYNNEI. V was shortened by 1 base and J by 4 bases, with 8 bases between the two germline ends. There are 14 residues in the CDR3. CDR3 DNA sequence: TGTGCCAGCAGTGAAGAGGGGGGGAATCAGCCCCAGCATTTT. Translated, it gives CASSEEGGNQPQHF.

This chain links TRBV27 with TRBJ2-5, with 11 bases identical to TRBD2. V shed 1 base, J shed 2 bases, and the junction held 3 bases outside the gene matches. Germline V gene lookup returns CDR1 MNHEY and CDR2 SMNVEV (reference sequence). CDR3 length: 16 amino acids. The CDR3 sequence is CASSLFPSGGQETQYF. The CDR3 DNA reads as TGTGCCAGCAGTTTATTCCCTAGCGGGGGGCAAGAGACCCAGTACTTC.

This sequence joins TRBV5-4 and TRBJ1-2, with 7 bases lining up with TRBD1. Germline values: CDR1 SGHNT, CDR2 YYREEE (reference sequence). The trim removed 4 bases at V and 7 bases at J, leaving 10 bases unmatched. The CDR3 length is 14 residues. The CDR3 protein is CASSATGSQLGYTF. The CDR3 DNA follows: TGTGCCAGCAGCGCGACAGGGAGTCAGCTTGGCTACACCTTC.